This TCR beta chain comes out of a study of CD8 T cells in ankylosing spondylitis. Overall study findings and caveats: The study looked at matched synovial fluid samples from ankylosing spondylitis patients. Disease-linked clones were reported to be significantly enriched there. Typical of ankylosing spondylitis blood, it appeared, was a TCR beta motif of fewer than 10 highly homologous variants. Both synovial fluid and blood in reactive arthritis had previously been reported to carry some motif variants.

Making use of molecular barcodes, quantitative 5'-RACE generated TCR beta libraries. TCRdb passed the 5' RACE reads through MiXCR, listing each CDR3 protein once. The table records 450,000 to 550,000 distinct CDR3 sequences, roughly 5.2% of them present only once. A word on this clonotype: Its antigen remains unknown.

The CDR3 totals 17 residues. In germline, CDR1 is SGHTA, CDR2 FQGNSA. J gave up 8 bases and V 1 base, and 13 bases lay outside the gene matches. This receptor was taken from a male donor with ankylosing spondylitis. The chain recombines TRBV7-2 with TRBJ2-3; 9 positions agree with TRBD2. Sequencing was carried out using blood, either unsorted or a sorted T cell fraction (not recorded which). The CDR3 protein is CASSLGRGRGAGGTQYF. CDR3 DNA sequence: TGTGCCAGCAGCTTAGGTCGCGGGAGGGGCGCGGGCGGTACGCAGTATTTT.